Below, one T cell receptor (beta chain) is given with its context. Its antigen remains unidentified. The sample comes from a study of T-cell memory formation after mild COVID-19. Study conclusions and caveats: The second-wave clones peaking on day 37 were not confirmed as SARS-CoV-2-specific.

Via MiXCR, TCRdb re-called the 5' RACE reads, giving one row per CDR3 protein. The sample includes roughly 250,000 distinct CDR3 sequences, less than 20% of them seen just once. This receptor was obtained from a man younger than 35 who had mild COVID-19 (a few samples of this study predate the infection). Cell type and time point are not known. Sequenced: PBMCs or a T cell subset sorted from them (not recorded which).

CDR3 sequence reads: CSAPTADTQYF. The CDR3 DNA reads TGCAGTGCCCCCACGGCAGATACGCAGTATTTT. The V and J genes are TRBV20-1 and TRBJ2-3; D unclear. In germline, CDR1 is DFQATT, CDR2 SNEGSKA (reference sequence). The ends were cut back, 6 bases at V and 4 bases at J, with 8 bases in the middle. The CDR3 length is 11 residues.